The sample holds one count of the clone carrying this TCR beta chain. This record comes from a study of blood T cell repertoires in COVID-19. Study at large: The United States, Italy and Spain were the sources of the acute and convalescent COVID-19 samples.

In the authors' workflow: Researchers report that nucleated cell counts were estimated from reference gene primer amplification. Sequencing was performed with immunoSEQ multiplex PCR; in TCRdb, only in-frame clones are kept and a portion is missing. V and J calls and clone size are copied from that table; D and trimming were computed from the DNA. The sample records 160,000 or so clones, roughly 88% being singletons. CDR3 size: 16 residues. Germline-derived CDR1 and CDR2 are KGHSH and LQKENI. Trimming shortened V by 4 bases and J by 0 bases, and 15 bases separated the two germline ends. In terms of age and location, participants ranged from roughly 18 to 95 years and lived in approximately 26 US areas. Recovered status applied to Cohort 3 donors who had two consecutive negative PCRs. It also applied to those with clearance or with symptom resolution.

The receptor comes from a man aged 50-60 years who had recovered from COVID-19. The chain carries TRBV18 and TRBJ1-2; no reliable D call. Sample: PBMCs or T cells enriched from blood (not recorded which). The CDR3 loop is CASSLIREVTNYGYTF. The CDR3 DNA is TGTGCCAGCTCACTCATCCGGGAGGTGACTAACTATGGCTACACCTTC.